A selection of T cell receptor beta chains follows, all from one sample in a study of blood T cell repertoires in COVID-19. Clones were read by immunoSEQ multiplex PCR, and TCRdb kept only the in-frame ones, dropping some. The sample holds about 71,000 clones; roughly nine tenths are singletons and the top ten take about 8.9%. Sequenced: peripheral blood. Receptors were obtained from a man aged 45-60 years with active COVID-19. CDR3s include the opening cysteine and the closing phenylalanine or tryptophan. A D gene is named only where the DNA matches it firmly. The size entry is marked missing in some rows and otherwise reads once, few, many or a size class.

CDR3aa: CASSFYGQPSNYGYTF
CDR3nt: TGTGCCAGCAGTTTCTACGGACAGCCATCTAACTATGGCTACACCTTC
d_gene: NA
v_gene: TRBV27
j_gene: TRBJ1-2
abundance: NA

CDR3aa: CASVGGGFTNTEAFF
CDR3nt: TGTGCCAGCGTAGGTGGGGGGTTTACGAACACTGAAGCTTTCTTT
d_gene: NA
v_gene: TRBV28
j_gene: TRBJ1-1
abundance: NA

CDR3aa: CASSYPLTSGYSYNEQFF
CDR3nt: TGTGCCAGCAGTTACCCCCTGACTAGCGGCTACTCCTACAATGAGCAGTTCTTC
d_gene: TRBD2
v_gene: TRBV6-2/TRBV6-3
j_gene: TRBJ2-1
abundance: NA

CDR3aa: CSTSSGTGNSPLHF
CDR3nt: TGCAGCACATCCTCCGGGACAGGGAATTCACCCCTCCACTTT
d_gene: TRBD1
v_gene: TRBV29-1
j_gene: TRBJ1-6
abundance: NA

CDR3aa: CASSQGTGNFNTEAFF
CDR3nt: TGCGCCAGCAGCCAAGGGACAGGGAATTTTAACACTGAAGCTTTCTTT
d_gene: TRBD1
v_gene: TRBV4-3
j_gene: TRBJ1-1
abundance: NA

CDR3aa: CASSSQGLYYNEQFF
CDR3nt: TGTGCCAGCAGCTCACAGGGATTGTACTACAATGAGCAGTTCTTC
d_gene: NA
v_gene: TRBV7-8
j_gene: TRBJ2-1
abundance: NA

CDR3aa: CASSQDRSSYNEQFF
CDR3nt: TGCGCCAGCAGCCAAGACAGGTCTTCTTACAATGAGCAGTTCTTC
d_gene: NA
v_gene: TRBV4-3
j_gene: TRBJ2-1
abundance: NA

CDR3aa: CASSSYKGARETQYF
CDR3nt: TGTGCCAGCAGCTCGTACAAGGGGGCGCGGGAGACCCAGTACTTC
d_gene: TRBD1
v_gene: TRBV11-2
j_gene: TRBJ2-5
abundance: few

CDR3aa: CASSLALGAGAFF
CDR3nt: TGTGCCAGCAGCTTGGCTCTGGGCGCGGGAGCTTTCTTT
d_gene: NA
v_gene: TRBV5-5
j_gene: TRBJ1-1
abundance: NA

CDR3aa: CASSPTGGDQNYGYTF
CDR3nt: TGCGCCAGCAGCCCTACTGGAGGGGACCAGAACTATGGCTACACCTTC
d_gene: NA
v_gene: TRBV5-1
j_gene: TRBJ1-2
abundance: NA

CDR3aa: CASSPTSGTSGGEQYF
CDR3nt: TGTGCCAGCAGCCCTACTTCCGGGACTAGCGGGGGAGAGCAGTACTTC
d_gene: TRBD2
v_gene: TRBV5-4
j_gene: TRBJ2-7
abundance: NA

CDR3aa: CASSPGLVDTGELFF
CDR3nt: TGTGCCAGCAGTCCGGGACTAGTCGACACCGGGGAGCTGTTTTTT
d_gene: TRBD2
v_gene: TRBV6-2/TRBV6-3
j_gene: TRBJ2-2
abundance: few

CDR3aa: CAISGTGGRSPLHF
CDR3nt: TGTGCCATCAGTGGGACAGGGGGACGGTCACCCCTCCACTTT
d_gene: TRBD1
v_gene: TRBV10-3
j_gene: TRBJ1-6
abundance: once

CDR3aa: CASSAGQGYEQYF
CDR3nt: TGTGCCAGCAGCGCGGGACAGGGGTACGAGCAGTACTTC
d_gene: TRBD1
v_gene: TRBV27
j_gene: TRBJ2-7
abundance: NA

CDR3aa: CASLPVEGGNYGYTF
CDR3nt: TGTGCCAGTCTCCCTGTTGAAGGGGGCAACTATGGCTACACCTTC
d_gene: TRBD1
v_gene: TRBV19
j_gene: TRBJ1-2
abundance: few

CDR3aa: CASRQGGGSPLHF
CDR3nt: TGTGCCAGCAGACAGGGTGGAGGATCACCCCTCCACTTT
d_gene: NA
v_gene: TRBV6-5
j_gene: TRBJ1-6
abundance: NA

CDR3aa: CASSFNRASNQPQHF
CDR3nt: TGTGCCAGCAGCTTTAACAGGGCTAGCAATCAGCCCCAGCATTTT
d_gene: NA
v_gene: TRBV7-2
j_gene: TRBJ1-5
abundance: large

CDR3aa: CASGRQITSTDTQYF
CDR3nt: TGTGCCAGCGGACGACAGATTACTAGCACAGATACGCAGTATTTT
d_gene: NA
v_gene: TRBV6-5
j_gene: TRBJ2-3
abundance: NA

CDR3aa: CASSPRVAGMNTEAFF
CDR3nt: TGTGCCAGCTCACCCCGGGTCGCGGGCATGAACACTGAAGCTTTCTTT
d_gene: NA
v_gene: TRBV18
j_gene: TRBJ1-1
abundance: NA

CDR3aa: CASSLWGGGRDNEQFF
CDR3nt: TGTGCCAGCAGTTTATGGGGCGGGGGTAGGGACAATGAGCAGTTCTTC
d_gene: TRBD2
v_gene: TRBV27
j_gene: TRBJ2-1
abundance: NA

CDR3aa: CASSLPDSNYGYTF
CDR3nt: TGTGCCAGCAGCCTCCCGGACAGTAACTATGGCTACACCTTC
d_gene: NA
v_gene: TRBV3-1/TRBV3-2
j_gene: TRBJ1-2
abundance: NA

CDR3aa: CASSVSRGGSNEQFF
CDR3nt: TGTGCCAGCAGCGTAAGTCGGGGGGGCAGTAATGAGCAGTTCTTC
d_gene: TRBD2
v_gene: TRBV9
j_gene: TRBJ2-1
abundance: once

CDR3aa: CASSLVGGGRDNEQFF
CDR3nt: TGTGCCAGCAGCTTGGTTGGCGGGGGCCGGGACAATGAGCAGTTCTTC
d_gene: NA
v_gene: TRBV5-4
j_gene: TRBJ2-1
abundance: NA

CDR3aa: CASSLVPTLTGFYEQYF
CDR3nt: TGTGCCAGCAGCTTAGTGCCCACCTTGACAGGGTTCTACGAGCAGTACTTC
d_gene: TRBD1
v_gene: TRBV11-2
j_gene: TRBJ2-7
abundance: NA

CDR3aa: CASRFSVDRNTEAFF
CDR3nt: TGTGCCAGCAGGTTTAGCGTGGACAGAAACACTGAAGCTTTCTTT
d_gene: NA
v_gene: TRBV11-2
j_gene: TRBJ1-1
abundance: NA

CDR3aa: CASSLLAGTNTDTQYF
CDR3nt: TGTGCCAGCAGCCTTCTAGCAGGGACAAACACAGATACGCAGTATTTT
d_gene: NA
v_gene: TRBV14
j_gene: TRBJ2-3
abundance: NA

CDR3aa: CASSWGGDNEKLFF
CDR3nt: TGTGCCAGCAGTTGGGGAGGTGATAATGAAAAACTGTTTTTT
d_gene: NA
v_gene: TRBV6-6
j_gene: TRBJ1-4
abundance: NA

CDR3aa: CASRLTGSTEAFF
CDR3nt: TGTGCCAGCAGACTTACAGGGAGCACTGAAGCTTTCTTT
d_gene: NA
v_gene: TRBV11-2
j_gene: TRBJ1-1
abundance: NA

CDR3aa: CAWSVGDRSPYEQYF
CDR3nt: TGTGCCTGGAGTGTAGGGGACAGGAGCCCCTACGAGCAGTACTTC
d_gene: TRBD1
v_gene: TRBV30
j_gene: TRBJ2-7
abundance: once

CDR3aa: CASSRSDYGYTF
CDR3nt: TGTGCCAGCAGCCGGAGTGACTATGGCTACACCTTC
d_gene: NA
v_gene: TRBV14
j_gene: TRBJ1-2
abundance: NA

CDR3aa: CASSSPGTKNEQFF
CDR3nt: TGTGCCAGCAGCTCACCCGGGACTAAAAATGAGCAGTTCTTC
d_gene: TRBD2
v_gene: TRBV6-6
j_gene: TRBJ2-1
abundance: NA

CDR3aa: CASSERTNYGYTF
CDR3nt: TGTGCCAGCAGTGAACGTACTAACTATGGCTACACCTTC
d_gene: NA
v_gene: TRBV2
j_gene: TRBJ1-2
abundance: NA

CDR3aa: CASSSLGSGDTQYF
CDR3nt: TGTGCCAGCAGTTCGCTAGGAAGCGGGGATACGCAGTATTTT
d_gene: NA
v_gene: TRBV27
j_gene: TRBJ2-3
abundance: once

CDR3aa: CASSYTRETQYF
CDR3nt: TGTGCCAGCAGTTACACAAGAGAGACCCAGTACTTC
d_gene: NA
v_gene: TRBV6-2/TRBV6-3
j_gene: TRBJ2-5
abundance: NA

CDR3aa: CSARDMNTEAFF
CDR3nt: TGCAGCGCCCGCGACATGAACACTGAAGCTTTCTTT
d_gene: NA
v_gene: TRBV29-1
j_gene: TRBJ1-1
abundance: NA

CDR3aa: CASSLALAGGPNTQYF
CDR3nt: TGTGCCAGCAGCTTAGCGCTAGCGGGGGGGCCTAATACGCAGTATTTT
d_gene: TRBD2
v_gene: TRBV7-6
j_gene: TRBJ2-3
abundance: NA

CDR3aa: CASSVRTGSPYQPQHF
CDR3nt: TGCGCCAGCAGTGTTAGGACAGGATCCCCTTATCAGCCCCAGCATTTT
d_gene: TRBD1
v_gene: TRBV10-1
j_gene: TRBJ1-5
abundance: NA

CDR3aa: CASRPHVGSFTYEQYF
CDR3nt: TGCGCCAGCAGACCCCACGTCGGGAGCTTCACCTACGAGCAGTACTTC
d_gene: NA
v_gene: TRBV4-1
j_gene: TRBJ2-7
abundance: NA

CDR3aa: CASSSSGGGTGELFF
CDR3nt: TGTGCCAGCAGTTCAAGCGGGGGGGGCACCGGGGAGCTGTTTTTT
d_gene: TRBD2
v_gene: TRBV27
j_gene: TRBJ2-2
abundance: NA

CDR3aa: CASTDNYNSPLHF
CDR3nt: TGTGCCAGCACGGACAACTATAATTCACCCCTCCACTTT
d_gene: NA
v_gene: TRBV2
j_gene: TRBJ1-6
abundance: few

CDR3aa: CASRPWRGHTDTQYF
CDR3nt: TGTGCCAGCCGCCCCTGGCGGGGGCACACAGATACGCAGTATTTT
d_gene: NA
v_gene: TRBV11-2
j_gene: TRBJ2-3
abundance: NA

CDR3aa: CASSRGGDATDTQYF
CDR3nt: TGTGCCAGCAGCCGGGGCGGGGACGCGACAGATACGCAGTATTTT
d_gene: NA
v_gene: TRBV3-1/TRBV3-2
j_gene: TRBJ2-3
abundance: NA

CDR3aa: CASSQDYPGRGYGYTF
CDR3nt: TGCGCCAGCAGCCAAGATTACCCAGGGAGGGGCTATGGCTACACCTTC
d_gene: NA
v_gene: TRBV4-3
j_gene: TRBJ1-2
abundance: NA

CDR3aa: CASSPTGSTGANVLTF
CDR3nt: TGTGCCAGTAGTCCGACGGGTAGTACCGGGGCCAACGTCCTGACTTTC
d_gene: NA
v_gene: TRBV19
j_gene: TRBJ2-6
abundance: NA

CDR3aa: CATSNRGLWETQYF
CDR3nt: TGTGCCACCAGCAACAGGGGTCTTTGGGAGACCCAGTACTTC
d_gene: TRBD1
v_gene: TRBV15
j_gene: TRBJ2-5
abundance: NA

CDR3aa: CASSQEGQGKGNQPQHF
CDR3nt: TGTGCCAGCAGCCAAGAGGGACAGGGGAAGGGCAATCAGCCCCAGCATTTT
d_gene: TRBD1
v_gene: TRBV3-1/TRBV3-2
j_gene: TRBJ1-5
abundance: once

CDR3aa: CASSLAGGSYEQYF
CDR3nt: TGTGCCAGCAGCTTAGCCGGGGGCTCCTACGAGCAGTACTTC
d_gene: NA
v_gene: TRBV7-9
j_gene: TRBJ2-7
abundance: NA

CDR3aa: CASSPYPATSGDRNEQYF
CDR3nt: TGTGCCAGCTCACCTTACCCCGCGACTAGCGGGGATCGTAACGAGCAGTACTTC
d_gene: TRBD2
v_gene: TRBV18
j_gene: TRBJ2-7
abundance: NA

CDR3aa: CASSKGSNTEAFF
CDR3nt: TGTGCCAGCTCGAAGGGGTCGAACACTGAAGCTTTCTTT
d_gene: NA
v_gene: TRBV5-6
j_gene: TRBJ1-1
abundance: NA

CDR3aa: CASSLLGQGATGELFF
CDR3nt: TGTGCCAGCAGCTTACTGGGACAGGGGGCGACCGGGGAGCTGTTTTTT
d_gene: TRBD1
v_gene: TRBV7-9
j_gene: TRBJ2-2
abundance: NA

CDR3aa: CASIRGENTGELFF
CDR3nt: TGTGCCAGCATTAGGGGTGAAAACACCGGGGAGCTGTTTTTT
d_gene: NA
v_gene: TRBV2
j_gene: TRBJ2-2
abundance: NA

CDR3aa: CASSPGTGGPYNEQFF
CDR3nt: TGTGCCAGCTCACCCGGGACAGGGGGGCCCTACAATGAGCAGTTCTTC
d_gene: TRBD1
v_gene: TRBV18
j_gene: TRBJ2-1
abundance: NA

CDR3aa: CASSQADRDNSPLHF
CDR3nt: TGTGCCAGCAGCCAAGCGGACAGGGATAATTCACCCCTCCACTTT
d_gene: TRBD1
v_gene: TRBV3-1/TRBV3-2
j_gene: TRBJ1-6
abundance: NA

CDR3aa: CASSRQGTNEKLFF
CDR3nt: TGCGCCAGCAGCCGACAGGGTACTAATGAAAAACTGTTTTTT
d_gene: TRBD1
v_gene: TRBV4-1
j_gene: TRBJ1-4
abundance: once